This note documents a single TCR beta chain sequence. Its antigen has not been determined. No clone much larger than this one lies a single base away; base qualities are absent. This sample is drawn from a study of T cells in Graves' hyperthyroidism and ophthalmopathy (dated 2019 in TCRdb). About the full investigation: Peripheral blood samples were taken at initial diagnosis, before any treatment was given. To identify distinguishing TCR V-J signatures, a discovery cohort of 95 to 100 patients was used, comprising fewer than 45 with Graves' ophthalmopathy and 57 with stable Graves' hyperthyroidism. An independent validation cohort of around 19 hyperthyroidism patients and some 15 patients who later progressed to ophthalmopathy tested prospective prediction of ophthalmopathy. The 100 or so discovery patients were divided at random into training and test sets in a 7:3 ratio. In addition, the study compared T-cell repertoires in thyroid tissue and in blood from 6 or 7 Graves' hyperthyroidism patients. After blood sampling, hyperthyroidism patients were treated with methimazole at a starting dose of 30 mg daily, and ophthalmopathy patients were treated with high-dose intravenous methylprednisolone. TCR Vbeta CDR3 sequencing of fewer than 150 peripheral blood samples (fewer than 45 ophthalmopathy, around 80 hyperthyroidism and approximately 17 progressor patients) is reported in the paper.

A patient counted as having stable Graves' hyperthyroidism if no progression to ophthalmopathy occurred over 18 months of follow-up. Hyperthyroidism patients were newly diagnosed, had a disease duration of under 2 months, and were aged 18 to 65 years. The study excluded patients with uncontrolled infections, other autoimmune diseases, pregnancy or lactation. Diagnoses were established on the basis of clinical symptoms, serum thyroxine and TRAb, thyroid ultrasound, and orbital computed tomography. PBMCs were separated from roughly 9.6 ml of fresh peripheral blood using Ficoll-Paque density gradient centrifugation. Total RNA was extracted with Trizol reagent, and quality was checked on an Agilent 2100 Bioanalyzer. Paper-wide results and their limitations: Most expanded thyroid clonotypes (frequency above 0.001) were also detected in blood, a finding suggesting that blood repertoires may reflect thyroid immune responses. Sample size was not statistically predetermined, and blinding of investigators to group allocation was not performed. In cross-validation, a model built on a 13 V-J signature told ophthalmopathy apart from stable hyperthyroidism with 85% to 90% sensitivity and 81% to 82% specificity, and in testing the same model reached 80%/75%. During validation, the model predicted progression to ophthalmopathy a median of around six months ahead of onset, with roughly 65% sensitivity and around 72% specificity.

TCR beta CDR3 regions were amplified from RNA transcripts. A first-round RT-PCR of the TCR CDR3 used the HTBI primer set with the Qiagen OneStep RT-PCR kit. Libraries were constructed in a second round of multiplex PCR, after which size selection and purification were carried out. The libraries were sequenced on an Illumina HiSeq2000 using paired-end 100 bp reads. Processing in the source paper ran as follows. SOAPnuke was used to process the raw data, throwing out any read that contained adapters or uncalled bases, had a mean Phred below 15, or lacked an exact constant-primer or identifier match. High-quality paired reads were merged with COPE v1.2.5, and unique nucleotide sequences were defined as clonotypes. MiTCR v1.1 was used to align the clonotypes against IMGT TRBV, TRBD and TRBJ reference segments. The analysis included only V-J combinations with a frequency above 0.0001, which together covered around 99% of the repertoires. The TCS score was defined as F50 (clonal expansion) divided by E x V (chaos), with BLOSUM62-based TCRdist calculated between CDR3 peptides within each V-J. Welch's t-statistics and random forest reduced several hundred V-J features to 10 to 15, which were used in a naive Bayes classifier (R e1071). TCRdb ran its own pipeline on the public reads, namely fastp trimming at Q25 and MiXCR clone calling, and kept in-frame beta chains. Each record represents a unique CDR3 protein, reported with the most common genes and DNA among its rows. The V and J calls here are based on TCRdb, not the publication. The sample includes 540,000 or so distinct CDR3 sequences, with approximately 14% observed a single time. Roughly 6.6% of the sample is held by the ten biggest clonotypes.

This TCR was recovered from a woman in her twenties or thirties with Graves' hyperthyroidism. Input material: blood.

The DNA sequence reads TGTGCCATCACCCGACTAGCGGGAGTTCTCGAGGAGACCCAGTACTTC. Its protein reads: CAITRLAGVLEETQYF. The chain employs TRBV10-3 and TRBJ2-5, with 12 central nucleotides matching TRBD2. The CDR3 spans 16 residues, from the cysteine through the phenylalanine. Just CDR3 DNA is preserved here, 48 bases in frame from base 1. The germline V gene provides CDR1 ENHRY and CDR2 SYGVKD. At the junction V is shortened by 7 bases and J by 5 bases; bases outside the gene matches: 11.